The 10 T cell receptor beta chains listed next were all sequenced from one sample in a study of control samples from healthy donors and cancer patients. TCRdb's table, derived via immunoSEQ multiplex PCR, lists solely in-frame clones and lacks some. The sample contains 200,000 or so clones, 91% of which appear only once. Sequenced material: blood. These receptors all stem from a man aged 25 to 45 in good health.

The chain has TRBV27 and TRBJ2-7, with D perhaps being TRBD1 or TRBD2 (5 bases each). The CDR3 contains 13 residues. V dropped 0 bases and J dropped 7 bases, with 10 bases sitting between them. Germline V gives CDR1 MNHEY, CDR2 SMNVEV (reference sequence). In DNA, the CDR3 is TGTGCCAGCAGTTTATCGCGAGGGGTGGAGCAGTACTTC. It encodes CASSLSRGVEQYF.

This chain joins TRBV2 and TRBJ1-1; TRBD1 is a possible D gene (5 bases). The CDR3 spans 14 residues. V was cut by 4 bases and J by 1 base, with 10 bases left in between. Germline V gene data show CDR1 as SNHLY and CDR2 as FYNNEI. DNA for the CDR3: TGTGCCAGCAGTGTTGGGGGGGGGAACACTGAAGCTTTCTTT. Protein product: CASSVGGGNTEAFF.

In this sample, this clone turned up a few times. This rearrangement joins TRBV6-5 to TRBJ1-5; D remains ambiguous. The CDR3 is made up of 15 amino acids. CDR1 and CDR2 (germline): MNHEY, SVGAGI. V was pared by 6 bases and J by 0 bases, with 12 bases between. CDR3 region: CASRQGAYSNQPQHF. The CDR3 DNA sequence: TGTGCCAGCAGACAAGGAGCTTATAGCAATCAGCCCCAGCATTTT.

The gene calls are TRBV2 and TRBJ1-6; 8 bases map to TRBD1. The CDR3 runs to 15 residues. V dropped 6 bases and J dropped 6; count of bases not matched to a gene: 7. Per germline, CDR1 SNHLY and CDR2 FYNNEI. The DNA for the CDR3 is TGTGCCAGCAGGGAATGGGGGACAGGTAATTCACCCCTCCACTTT. It translates to CASREWGTGNSPLHF. Together with reference TRBV2 and TRBJ1-6, the CDR3 gives the full variable domain: EPEVTQTPSHQVTQMGQEVILRCVPISNHLYFYWYRQILGQKVEFLVSFYNNEISEKSEIFDDQFSVERPDGSNFTLKIRSTKLEDSAMYFCASREWGTGNSPLHFGNGTRLTVT.

This sequence joins TRBV15 and TRBJ1-5, with D hard to call. Trimming took 6 bases from V and 0 from J, leaving 3 bases between them. The CDR3 contains 12 residues. The V gene's germline CDR1 is LNHNV and CDR2 YYDKDF (reference sequence). CDR3 loop: CATRDSNQPQHF. The CDR3 nucleotides read TGTGCCACCAGGGATAGCAATCAGCCCCAGCATTTT.

Only a few counts were recorded for this clone. V usage is TRBV5-1 and J usage is TRBJ1-2; 7 bases align to TRBD1. The germline V gene encodes CDR1 SGHRS and CDR2 YFSETQ. CDR3 length: 15 amino acids. Germline trimming cut 4 bases from V and 5 bases from J; bases unmatched to any gene: 11. Here the CDR3 reads CASSTSHRGLYGYTF. For the CDR3, the DNA is TGCGCCAGCAGCACTTCCCACAGGGGTTTGTATGGCTACACCTTC.

J is TRBJ2-3 and V is TRBV9; 9 positions agree with TRBD2. V was pared by 4 bases and J by 2 bases, with 8 bases of the junction left unmatched. Germline V lookup: CDR1 SGDLS, CDR2 YYNGEE. This CDR3 is built from 16 residues. The CDR3 DNA is TGTGCCAGCAGCTTATCAGCGGGGGGCTCCACAGATACGCAGTATTTT. Its translation: CASSLSAGGSTDTQYF.

V usage is TRBV19 and J usage is TRBJ2-1, with 12 bases lining up with TRBD1. The CDR3 has 16 amino acids. The germline gives CDR1 LNHDA, CDR2 SQIVND (reference sequence). V shed 3 bases and J 7 bases; nucleotides not matched to a gene: 7. The CDR3 nucleotides are TGTGCCAGTAGTATTAGGCGGGACAGGGGGCGTAATGAGCAGTTCTTC. Translated: CASSIRRDRGRNEQFF.

A note on this clone: This sample includes further DNA sequences coding for the same CDR3. The rearrangement links TRBV5-4 to TRBJ1-2; perhaps TRBD1 as D (5 bases). From germline, CDR1 is SGHNT and CDR2 YYREEE (reference sequence). V was cut by 0 bases and J by 2 bases, with 8 bases left in between. CDR3 size: 14 residues. The CDR3 DNA sequence: TGTGCCAGCAGCTTGGGGGGACGGAACTATGGCTACACCTTC. Its protein product is CASSLGGRNYGYTF.

J is TRBJ1-5 and V is TRBV6-6, with 7 bases fitting TRBD1. Germline V gives CDR1 MNHNY, CDR2 SVGAGI (reference sequence). V dropped 5 bases and J dropped 0; count of bases not matched to a gene: 13. The CDR3 sequence is 18 residues long. The CDR3 reads CASSPRQGQLFSNQPQHF. The CDR3 region has the DNA TGTGCCAGCAGTCCCCGACAGGGACAACTTTTTAGCAATCAGCCCCAGCATTTT.